This section outlines one T cell receptor beta chain sequence together with its context. The antigen remains unidentified. V shed 2 bases, J shed 2 bases, and the junction held 4 bases outside the gene matches. CDR3 length: 15 residues. CDR1 and CDR2 from the germline V gene are SGHDT and YYEEEE. The record originates from a study of cytomegalovirus exposure and HLA in healthy donors. General study findings and limits: High specificity and sensitivity for cytomegalovirus status were reported for the classifier. In an earlier analysis, productive rearrangement rates for most beta V segments clustered near 87% or 30%.

13 Jbeta primers and 60 Vbeta primers were used for the PCR. TCRdb's copy holds only in-frame clones and misses some; the assay was immunoSEQ multiplex PCR. The sample gives about 150,000 clones, around 74% of which show up once; around 6.5% is in the top ten. The clonotype originates from a man aged 50 or older in good health and CMV-seropositive. Specimen: PBMCs. The chain employs TRBV5-6 and TRBJ1-1, with 9 bases identical to TRBD1. Written as DNA, the CDR3 is TGTGCCAGCAGCTTCCCGACAGGGGGAAACACTGAAGCTTTCTTT. It codes for CASSFPTGGNTEAFF.